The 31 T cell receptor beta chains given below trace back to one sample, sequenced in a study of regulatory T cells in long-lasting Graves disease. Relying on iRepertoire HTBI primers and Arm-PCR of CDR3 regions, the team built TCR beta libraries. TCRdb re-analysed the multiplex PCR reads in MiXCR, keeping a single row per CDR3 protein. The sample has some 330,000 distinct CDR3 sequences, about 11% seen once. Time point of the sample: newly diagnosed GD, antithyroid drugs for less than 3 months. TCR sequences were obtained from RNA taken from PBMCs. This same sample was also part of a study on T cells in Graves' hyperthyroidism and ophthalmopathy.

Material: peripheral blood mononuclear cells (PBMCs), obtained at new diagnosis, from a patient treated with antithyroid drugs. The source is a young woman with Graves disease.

Here the CDR3 reads CASSQVENQPQHF. Written as DNA, the CDR3 is TGTGCCAGCAGCCAAGTCGAGAATCAGCCCCAGCATTTT. This rearrangement joins TRBV3-1 to TRBJ1-5; D is uncertain. The length of the CDR3 is 13 residues. V dropped 1 base and J dropped 4 bases, with 5 bases sitting between them. From germline, CDR1 is LGHDT and CDR2 YNNKEL (reference sequence). Using reference TRBV3-1 and TRBJ1-5 for the parts outside the CDR3, the full variable domain is DTAVSQTPKYLVTQMGNDKSIKCEQNLGHDTMYWYKQDSKKFLKIMFSYNNKELIINETVPNRFSPKSPDKAHLNLHINSLELGDSAVYFCASSQVENQPQHFGDGTRLSIL.

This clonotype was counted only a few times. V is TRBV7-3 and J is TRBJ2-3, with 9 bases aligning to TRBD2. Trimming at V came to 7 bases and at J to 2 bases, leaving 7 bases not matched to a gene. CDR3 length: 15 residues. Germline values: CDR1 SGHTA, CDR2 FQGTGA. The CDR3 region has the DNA TGTGCCAGCACCACTGGCGGGGGGGACACAGATACGCAGTATTTT. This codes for CASTTGGGDTDTQYF.

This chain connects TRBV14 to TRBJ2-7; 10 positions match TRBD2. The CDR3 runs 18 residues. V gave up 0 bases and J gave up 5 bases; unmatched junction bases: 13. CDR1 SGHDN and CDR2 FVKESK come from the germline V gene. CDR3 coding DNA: TGTGCCAGCAGCCAAGATCCTGGGTTTACTAGCGGGGTCCACGAGCAGTACTTC. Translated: CASSQDPGFTSGVHEQYF.

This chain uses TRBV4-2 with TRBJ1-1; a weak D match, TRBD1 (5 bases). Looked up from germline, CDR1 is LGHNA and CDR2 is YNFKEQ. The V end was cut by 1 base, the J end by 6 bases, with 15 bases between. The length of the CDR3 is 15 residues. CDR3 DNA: TGTGCCAGCAGCCAAGTAGTTGGGGGTAGGGCTGAAGCTTTCTTT. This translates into CASSQVVGGRAEAFF.

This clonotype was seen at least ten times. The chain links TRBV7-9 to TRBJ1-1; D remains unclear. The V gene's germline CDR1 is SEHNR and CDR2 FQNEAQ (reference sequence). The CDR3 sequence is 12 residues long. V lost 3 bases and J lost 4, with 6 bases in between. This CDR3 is CASSFAGTEAFF. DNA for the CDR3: TGTGCCAGCAGCTTCGCCGGCACTGAAGCTTTCTTT.

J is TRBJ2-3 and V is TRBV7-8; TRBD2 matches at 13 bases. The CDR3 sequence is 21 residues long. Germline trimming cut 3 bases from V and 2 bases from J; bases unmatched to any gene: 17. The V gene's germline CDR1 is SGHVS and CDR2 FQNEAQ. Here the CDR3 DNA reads TGTGCCAGCAGCTTTCCGGTAGGACTAGCGGGAGATCGTGGGTACACAGATACGCAGTATTTT. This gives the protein CASSFPVGLAGDRGYTDTQYF.

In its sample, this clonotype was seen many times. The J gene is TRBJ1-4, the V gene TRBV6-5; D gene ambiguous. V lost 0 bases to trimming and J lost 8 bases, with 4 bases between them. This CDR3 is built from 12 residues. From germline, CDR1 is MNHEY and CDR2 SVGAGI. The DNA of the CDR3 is TGTGCCAGCAGTTACTCCGGGGAAAAACTGTTTTTT. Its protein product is CASSYSGEKLFF.

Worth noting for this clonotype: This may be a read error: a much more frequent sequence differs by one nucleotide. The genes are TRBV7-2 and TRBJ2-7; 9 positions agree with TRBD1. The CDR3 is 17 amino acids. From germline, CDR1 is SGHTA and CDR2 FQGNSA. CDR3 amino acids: CASTLGGPGQGTYEQYF. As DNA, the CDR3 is TGTGCCAGCACCTTAGGGGGACCGGGACAGGGAACCTACGAGCAGTACTTC. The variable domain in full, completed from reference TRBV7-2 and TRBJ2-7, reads GAGVSQSPSNKVTEKGKDVELRCDPISGHTALYWYRQSLGQGLEFLIYFQGNSAPDKSGLPSDRFSAERTGGSVSTLTIQRTQQEDSAVYLCASTLGGPGQGTYEQYFGPGTRLTVT.

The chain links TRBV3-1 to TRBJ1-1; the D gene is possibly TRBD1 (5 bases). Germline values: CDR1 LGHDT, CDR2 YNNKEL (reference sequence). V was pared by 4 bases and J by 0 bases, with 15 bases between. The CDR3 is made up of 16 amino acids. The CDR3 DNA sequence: TGTGCCAGCAGCCCTAGCCTGACAGCCATGAACACTGAAGCTTTCTTT. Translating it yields CASSPSLTAMNTEAFF.

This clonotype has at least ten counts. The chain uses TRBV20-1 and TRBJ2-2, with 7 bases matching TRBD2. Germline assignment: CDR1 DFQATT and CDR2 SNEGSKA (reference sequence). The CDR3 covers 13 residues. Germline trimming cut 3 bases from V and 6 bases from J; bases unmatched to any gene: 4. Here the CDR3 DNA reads TGCAGTGCTAGTACACGGGAGGCCGGGGAGCTGTTTTTT. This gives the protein CSASTREAGELFF.

The CDR3 DNA follows: TGCGCCAGCAGGTCGGGAGTAATGAGCACAGATACGCAGTATTTT. Residues: CASRSGVMSTDTQYF. The rearrangement uses TRBV4-3 and TRBJ2-3; D is possibly TRBD2 (6 bases). CDR3 size: 15 residues. Germline V gene lookup returns CDR1 LGHNA and CDR2 YSLEER. V gave up 6 bases and J gave up 0 bases, with 13 bases separating them.

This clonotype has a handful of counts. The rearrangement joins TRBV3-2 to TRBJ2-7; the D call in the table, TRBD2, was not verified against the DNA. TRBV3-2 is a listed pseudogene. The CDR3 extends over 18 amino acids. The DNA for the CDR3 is TGTGCCAGCAGCCCGGGACTAGCGGGAAAAAGTCGGTTGCACGAGCAGTACTTC. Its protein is CASSPGLAGKSRLHEQYF.

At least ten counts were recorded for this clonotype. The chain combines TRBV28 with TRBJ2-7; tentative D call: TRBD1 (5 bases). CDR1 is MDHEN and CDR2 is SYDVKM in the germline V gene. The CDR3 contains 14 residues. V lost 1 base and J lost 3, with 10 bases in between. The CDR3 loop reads CASSLSQVYYEQYF. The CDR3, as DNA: TGTGCCAGCAGTTTATCACAGGTATACTACGAGCAGTACTTC.

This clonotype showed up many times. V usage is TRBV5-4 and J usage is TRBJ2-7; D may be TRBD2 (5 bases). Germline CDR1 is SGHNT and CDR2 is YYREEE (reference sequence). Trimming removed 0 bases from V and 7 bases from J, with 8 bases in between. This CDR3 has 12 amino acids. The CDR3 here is CASSLAPGEQYF. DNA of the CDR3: TGTGCCAGCAGCTTGGCTCCGGGAGAGCAGTACTTC.

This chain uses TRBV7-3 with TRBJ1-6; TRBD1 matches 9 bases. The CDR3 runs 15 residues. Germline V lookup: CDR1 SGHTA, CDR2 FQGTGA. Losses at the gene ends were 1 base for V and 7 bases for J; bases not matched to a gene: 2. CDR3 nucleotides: TGTGCCAGCAGCTTAAGAGGGACAGGGAATTCACCCCTCCACTTT. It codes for CASSLRGTGNSPLHF.

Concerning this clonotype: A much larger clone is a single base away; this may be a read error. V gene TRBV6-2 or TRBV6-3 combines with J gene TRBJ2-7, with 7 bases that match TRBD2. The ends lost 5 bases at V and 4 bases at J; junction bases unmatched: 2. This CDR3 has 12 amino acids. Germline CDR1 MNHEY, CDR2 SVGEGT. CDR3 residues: CASSVGGYEQYF. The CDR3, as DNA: TGTGCCAGCAGTGTGGGGGGGTACGAGCAGTACTTC.

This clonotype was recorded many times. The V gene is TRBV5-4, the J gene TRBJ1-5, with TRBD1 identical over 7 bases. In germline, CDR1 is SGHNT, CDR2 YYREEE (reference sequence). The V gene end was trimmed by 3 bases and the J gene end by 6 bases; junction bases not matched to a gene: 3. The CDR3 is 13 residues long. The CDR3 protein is CASSYDRVQPQHF. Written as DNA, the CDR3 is TGTGCCAGCAGCTATGACAGGGTTCAGCCCCAGCATTTT.

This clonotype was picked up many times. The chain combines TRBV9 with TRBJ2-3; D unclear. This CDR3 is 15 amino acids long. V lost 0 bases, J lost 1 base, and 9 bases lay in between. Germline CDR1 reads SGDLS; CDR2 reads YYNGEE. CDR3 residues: CASSVVSSGTDTQYF. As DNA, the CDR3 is TGTGCCAGCAGCGTAGTATCCTCAGGCACAGATACGCAGTATTTT.

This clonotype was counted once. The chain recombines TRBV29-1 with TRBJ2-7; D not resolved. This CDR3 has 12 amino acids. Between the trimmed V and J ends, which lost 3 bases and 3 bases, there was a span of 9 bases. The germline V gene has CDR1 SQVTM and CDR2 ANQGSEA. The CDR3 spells CSVELSIYEQYF. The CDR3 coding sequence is TGCAGCGTTGAGCTGAGTATCTACGAGCAGTACTTC.

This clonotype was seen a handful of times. CDR3 amino acids: CASSVGEGTDTQYF. As DNA, the CDR3 is TGTGCCAGCAGCGTAGGAGAGGGAACAGATACGCAGTATTTT. The chain links TRBV9 to TRBJ2-3; D possibly corresponds to TRBD2 (5 bases). CDR3 length: 14 amino acids. V gave up 0 bases and J gave up 3 bases, with 8 bases separating them. CDR1 is SGDLS, CDR2 YYNGEE, per germline.

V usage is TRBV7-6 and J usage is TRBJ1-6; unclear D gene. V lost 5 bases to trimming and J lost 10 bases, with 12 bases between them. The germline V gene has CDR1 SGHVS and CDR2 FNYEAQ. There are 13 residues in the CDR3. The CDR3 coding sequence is TGTGCCAGCAGCCCCACTGCGCGGTCACCCCTCCACTTT. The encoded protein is CASSPTARSPLHF. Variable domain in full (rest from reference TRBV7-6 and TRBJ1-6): GAGVSQSPRYKVTKRGQDVALRCDPISGHVSLYWYRQALGQGPEFLTYFNYEAQQDKSGLPNDRFSAERPEGSISTLTIQRTEQRDSAMYRCASSPTARSPLHFGNGTRLTVT.

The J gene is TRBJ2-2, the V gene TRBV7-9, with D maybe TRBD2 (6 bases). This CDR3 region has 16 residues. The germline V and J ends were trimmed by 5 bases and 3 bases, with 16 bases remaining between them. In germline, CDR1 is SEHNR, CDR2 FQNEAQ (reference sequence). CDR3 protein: CASSPAGRAYTGELFF. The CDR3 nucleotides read TGTGCCAGCAGCCCTGCCGGGAGAGCGTACACCGGGGAGCTGTTTTTT.

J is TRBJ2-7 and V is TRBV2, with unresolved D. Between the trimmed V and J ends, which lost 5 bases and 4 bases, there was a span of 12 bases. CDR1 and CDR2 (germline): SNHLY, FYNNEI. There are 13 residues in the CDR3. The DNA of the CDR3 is TGTGCCAGCAGTAGTGGGATTAGATACGAGCAGTACGTC. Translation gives CASSSGIRYEQYV.

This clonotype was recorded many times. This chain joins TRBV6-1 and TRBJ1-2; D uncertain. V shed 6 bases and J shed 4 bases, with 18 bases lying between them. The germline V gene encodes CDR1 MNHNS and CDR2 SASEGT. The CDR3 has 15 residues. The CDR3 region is CASREQVTESYGYTF. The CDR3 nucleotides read TGTGCCAGCAGGGAGCAAGTGACTGAGAGCTATGGCTACACCTTC.

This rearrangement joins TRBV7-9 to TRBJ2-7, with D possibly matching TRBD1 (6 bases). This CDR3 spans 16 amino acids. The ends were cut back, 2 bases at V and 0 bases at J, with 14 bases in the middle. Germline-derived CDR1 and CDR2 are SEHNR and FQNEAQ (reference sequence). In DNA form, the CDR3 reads TGTGCCAGCAGCTTAAACAGGGCTCGAGACTCCTACGAGCAGTACTTC. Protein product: CASSLNRARDSYEQYF.

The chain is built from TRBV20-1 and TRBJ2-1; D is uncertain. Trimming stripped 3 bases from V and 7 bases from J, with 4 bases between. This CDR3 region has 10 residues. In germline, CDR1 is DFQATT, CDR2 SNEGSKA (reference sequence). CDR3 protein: CSASQNEQFF. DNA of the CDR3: TGCAGTGCTAGCCAAAATGAGCAGTTCTTC.

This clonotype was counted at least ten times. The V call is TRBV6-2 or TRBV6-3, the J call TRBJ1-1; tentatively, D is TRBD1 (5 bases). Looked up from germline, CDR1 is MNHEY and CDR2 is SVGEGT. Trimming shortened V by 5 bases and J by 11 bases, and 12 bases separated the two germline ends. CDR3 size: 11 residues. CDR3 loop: CASSPGWRAFF. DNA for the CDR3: TGTGCCAGCAGTCCAGGGTGGCGGGCTTTCTTT.

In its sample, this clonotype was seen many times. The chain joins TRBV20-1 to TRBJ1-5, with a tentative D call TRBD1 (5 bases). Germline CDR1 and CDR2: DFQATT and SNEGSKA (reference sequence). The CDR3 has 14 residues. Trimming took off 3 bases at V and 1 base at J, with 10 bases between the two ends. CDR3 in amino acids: CSASWQGSNQPQHF. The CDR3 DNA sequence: TGCAGTGCTAGTTGGCAGGGCAGCAATCAGCCCCAGCATTTT.

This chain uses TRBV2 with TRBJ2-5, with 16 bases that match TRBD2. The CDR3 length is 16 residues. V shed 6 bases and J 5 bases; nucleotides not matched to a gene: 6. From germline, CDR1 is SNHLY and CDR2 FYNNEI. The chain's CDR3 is CASRPGLAGGAETQYF. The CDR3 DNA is TGTGCCAGCAGACCGGGACTAGCGGGGGGGGCCGAGACCCAGTACTTC.

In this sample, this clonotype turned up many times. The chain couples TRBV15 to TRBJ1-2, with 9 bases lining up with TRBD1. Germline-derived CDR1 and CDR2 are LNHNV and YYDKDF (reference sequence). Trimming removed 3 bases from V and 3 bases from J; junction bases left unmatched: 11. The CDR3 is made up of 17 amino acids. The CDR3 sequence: CATSRVPRDRAHYGYTF. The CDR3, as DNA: TGTGCCACCAGCAGGGTACCCCGGGACAGGGCACACTATGGCTACACCTTC.

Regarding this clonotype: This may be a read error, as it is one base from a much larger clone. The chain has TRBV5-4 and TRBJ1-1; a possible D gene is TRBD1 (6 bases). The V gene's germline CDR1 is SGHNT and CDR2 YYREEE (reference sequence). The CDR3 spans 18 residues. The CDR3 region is CASSLGGGRGYVNTEALF. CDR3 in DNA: TGTGCCAGCAGCTTGGGTGGGGGGCGCGGGTACGTTAACACTGAAGCTCTCTTT. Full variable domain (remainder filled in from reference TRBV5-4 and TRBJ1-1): ETGVTQSPTHLIKTRGQQVTLRCSSQSGHNTVSWYQQALGQGPQFIFQYYREEENGRGNFPPRFSGLQFPNYSSELNVNALELDDSALYLCASSLGGGRGYVNTEALFGQGTRLTVV.